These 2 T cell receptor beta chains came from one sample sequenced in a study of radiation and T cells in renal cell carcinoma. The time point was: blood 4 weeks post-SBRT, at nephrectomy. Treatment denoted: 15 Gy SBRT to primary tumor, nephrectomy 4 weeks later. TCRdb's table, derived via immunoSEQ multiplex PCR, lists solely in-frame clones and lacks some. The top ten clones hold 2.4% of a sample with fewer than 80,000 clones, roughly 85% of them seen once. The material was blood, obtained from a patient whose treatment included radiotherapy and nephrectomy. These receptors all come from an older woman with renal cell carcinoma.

This CDR3 reads CASSEYRGFTDTQYF. For the CDR3, the DNA is TGTGCCAGCAGTGAATATAGGGGATTCACAGATACGCAGTATTTT. The chain uses TRBV25-1 and TRBJ2-3; tentative D call: TRBD1 (5 bases). Germline V gene lookup returns CDR1 MGHDK and CDR2 SYGVNS. The germline V and J ends were trimmed by 0 bases and 2 bases, with 9 bases remaining between them. The CDR3 has 15 amino acids.

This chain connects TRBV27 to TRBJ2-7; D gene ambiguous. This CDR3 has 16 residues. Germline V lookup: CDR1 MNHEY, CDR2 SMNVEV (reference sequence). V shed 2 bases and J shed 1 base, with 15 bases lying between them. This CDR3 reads CASSLRPPPESYEQYF. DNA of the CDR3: TGTGCCAGCAGTTTACGACCCCCCCCAGAATCCTACGAGCAGTACTTC.